This T cell receptor (beta chain) was captured by sequencing in a study of T cells in Graves' hyperthyroidism and ophthalmopathy (dated by TCRdb to the late 2010s). Broadly, across the study: Peripheral blood was sampled at the time of initial diagnosis, prior to any treatment. To identify distinguishing TCR V-J signatures, a discovery cohort of 90 to 100 patients was used, comprising 43 with Graves' ophthalmopathy and around 60 with stable Graves' hyperthyroidism. Prospective prediction of ophthalmopathy was tested in an independent validation cohort of 18 to 20 hyperthyroidism patients and 17 patients who later progressed to ophthalmopathy. The approximately 90 discovery patients were randomly split 7:3 into training and test sets. Thyroid tissue and blood T-cell repertoires from more than 5 Graves' hyperthyroidism patients were also compared in the study. After blood sampling, hyperthyroidism patients were treated with methimazole at a starting dose of 30 mg daily, and ophthalmopathy patients were treated with high-dose intravenous methylprednisolone. The paper reports TCR Vbeta CDR3 sequencing of some 140 peripheral blood samples: fewer than 50 ophthalmopathy, 70 to 85 hyperthyroidism and approximately 17 progressor patients.

There are many counts of this clonotype. This receptor's antigen is unknown. There are no base qualities to consult, and no much larger clone falls within one base. TCR beta CDR3 regions were amplified from RNA transcripts. For the first round of RT-PCR on the TCR CDR3, the HTBI primer set was used together with the Qiagen OneStep RT-PCR kit. Libraries were constructed in a second round of multiplex PCR, after which size selection and purification were performed. The libraries were sequenced on an Illumina HiSeq2000 using paired-end 100 bp reads. The source study handled its data this way. Raw data were processed with SOAPnuke, discarding reads with adapters, uncalled bases, mean Phred below 15, or no exact constant-primer or identifier match. High-quality paired reads were merged using COPE v1.2.5, and each unique nucleotide sequence was defined as a clonotype. MiTCR v1.1 was used to align clonotypes to the IMGT TRBV, TRBD and TRBJ reference segments. The analysis included only V-J combinations with a frequency above 0.0001, which together covered approximately 99% of the repertoires. A TCS score was defined as the ratio between F50 (clonal expansion) and ExV (chaos), using BLOSUM62-based TCRdist between CDR3 peptides within each V-J. Welch's t-statistics and random forest reduced several hundred V-J features to about 13, which were used in a naive Bayes classifier (R e1071). The public reads were reanalyzed by TCRdb: fastp trimming at Q25, MiXCR alignment, in-frame beta chains only. Duplicate CDR3 protein sequences are folded into a single record with the most common DNA and genes. In this record, the V and J calls reflect TCRdb's handling and not the investigators' own analysis. In all, the sample holds 400,000 to 500,000 distinct CDR3 sequences, and around 15% of those were seen once. Of the sample, 5% to 6% falls within the top ten clones.

Stable Graves' hyperthyroidism was defined as the absence of progression to ophthalmopathy over 18 months of follow-up. Hyperthyroidism patients were newly diagnosed, had a disease duration of under 2 months, and were aged 18 to 65 years. Patients with uncontrolled infections, other autoimmune diseases, pregnancy or lactation were excluded. Diagnoses were based on clinical symptoms, serum thyroxine and TRAb, thyroid ultrasound and orbital computed tomography. PBMCs were isolated from about 10 ml of fresh peripheral blood by Ficoll-Paque density gradient centrifugation. Total RNA was extracted with Trizol reagent, and quality was checked on an Agilent 2100 Bioanalyzer. Results and caveats for the whole study, not just this receptor: Most expanded thyroid clonotypes (frequency above 0.001) were also found in blood, which suggests that blood repertoires may mirror thyroid immune responses. Ophthalmopathy was separated from stable hyperthyroidism by a 13 V-J signature model, with 85% to 90% sensitivity and approximately 81% specificity obtained in cross-validation and 80%/75% obtained in testing. Sample size was not statistically predetermined, and investigators were not blinded to group allocation. In validation, the model predicted progression to ophthalmopathy a median of about 6.5 months before onset, with about 70% sensitivity and roughly 77% specificity.

Its CDR3 holds 15 amino acids, cysteine through phenylalanine. Only CDR3 DNA is held: 45 bases, read in frame from base 1. Based on the germline V gene, the CDR1 and CDR2 sequences are SGDLS and YYNGEE. At the junction V is shortened by 4 bases and J by 5 bases, with 18 bases in between. The chain is assembled from TRBV9 and TRBJ1-2; TRBD1 might be the D gene, on 6 matching bases. This TCR came from a woman younger than 30 with Graves' hyperthyroidism. Sample: blood. At the DNA level, the sequence is TGTGCCAGCAGCCCTGGGGGGGGCGGCCCTTATGGCTACACCTTC. The translation is CASSPGGGGPYGYTF.